One and the same sample provided the 23 T cell receptor beta chains below, sequenced in a study of T-cell memory formation after mild COVID-19 (dated by TCRdb to the early 2020s). The library came from 5' RACE. TCRdb lists the instrument as Illumina NovaSeq 6000. TCRdb redid the processing of the public reads, applying fastp at Q25 and MiXCR, and retained in-frame beta chains. Entries are consolidated by CDR3 protein sequence, retaining the most common genes and DNA. The sample table shows around 300,000 distinct CDR3 sequences, and 15% to 20% are seen once. The ten top clones hold 23% of the sample. Source material: PBMCs or a T cell subset sorted from them (not recorded which). These receptors originate from a man aged 18 to 30 who had mild COVID-19 (a few samples of this study predate the infection). The sample titles of this study are shuffled in the database, so cell type and time point are left out; the donor was told from shared clones.

This clonotype was seen only a few times. V gene TRBV7-2 combines with J gene TRBJ2-3; D is possibly TRBD2 (5 bases). The V gene's germline CDR1 is SGHTA and CDR2 FQGNSA. V was cut by 6 bases and J by 5 bases, with 18 bases left in between. The CDR3 totals 15 residues. The CDR3 bases are TGTGCCAGCAGGACCCGTGGCGGAGGTGGAGATACGCAGTATTTT. Residues: CASRTRGGGGDTQYF.

The V call is TRBV6-5, the J call TRBJ1-4, with 7 bases fitting TRBD1. This CDR3 region has 16 residues. Germline lookup yields CDR1 MNHEY and CDR2 SVGAGI. V shed 0 bases, J shed 3 bases, and the junction held 4 bases outside the gene matches. The CDR3 nucleotides are TGTGCCAGCAGTTACTCGAGGGGGCGGGCTAATGAAAAACTGTTTTTT. The encoded protein is CASSYSRGRANEKLFF.

J is TRBJ1-1 and V is TRBV5-1; D gene ambiguous. V lost 5 bases and J 3 bases, leaving 11 bases between the germline ends. The V gene's germline CDR1 is SGHRS and CDR2 YFSETQ. This CDR3 is 13 amino acids long. In nucleotides, the CDR3 is TGCGCCAGCAGGGGCGAGTCGTACACTGAAGCTTTCTTT. Translating it yields CASRGESYTEAFF.

This clonotype was seen a handful of times. The chain is built from TRBV5-6 and TRBJ1-1; D is uncertain. V lost 2 bases and J lost 10, with 12 bases in between. The CDR3 is 12 residues long. The germline V gene encodes CDR1 SGHDT and CDR2 YYEEEE. The CDR3 DNA sequence: TGTGCCAGCAGCTTAGGTTCCAGCAGAGCTTTCTTT. The encoded protein is CASSLGSSRAFF. The full variable domain, completed using reference TRBV5-6 and TRBJ1-1, is DAGVTQSPTHLIKTRGQQVTLRCSPKSGHDTVSWYQQALGQGPQFIFQYYEEEERQRGNFPDRFSGHQFPNYSSELNVNALLLGDSALYLCASSLGSSRAFFGQGTRLTVV.

The V gene is TRBV20-1, the J gene TRBJ1-4, with D uncertain. This CDR3 has 12 amino acids. V was trimmed by 4 bases and J by 7 bases, leaving 10 bases between them. Germline V gene lookup returns CDR1 DFQATT and CDR2 SNEGSKA (reference sequence). CDR3 in DNA: TGCAGTGCTATGGGGTTAGGTGAAAAACTGTTTTTT. It is translated as CSAMGLGEKLFF.

There are many counts of this clonotype. The rearrangement links TRBV6-1 to TRBJ2-7; D may correspond to TRBD1 or TRBD2 (6 bases each). The CDR3 is 16 amino acids. The germline V gene encodes CDR1 MNHNS and CDR2 SASEGT. V was trimmed by 3 bases and J by 0 bases, leaving 15 bases between them. This CDR3 is CASSDEGGGSSYEQYF. The CDR3 region has the DNA TGTGCCAGCAGTGACGAGGGGGGCGGAAGCTCCTACGAGCAGTACTTC.

In its sample, this clonotype was seen once. V gene TRBV3-1 combines with J gene TRBJ1-5; a weak D match, TRBD1 (5 bases). Per germline, CDR1 LGHDT and CDR2 YNNKEL (reference sequence). The CDR3 is 14 amino acids. Trimming took 5 bases from V and 7 from J, leaving 15 bases between them. The DNA for the CDR3 is TGTGCCAGCAGCTCGCGAAGGGGAGGGCAGCCCCAGCATTTT. Protein sequence: CASSSRRGGQPQHF. Variable domain in full (rest from reference TRBV3-1 and TRBJ1-5): DTAVSQTPKYLVTQMGNDKSIKCEQNLGHDTMYWYKQDSKKFLKIMFSYNNKELIINETVPNRFSPKSPDKAHLNLHINSLELGDSAVYFCASSSRRGGQPQHFGDGTRLSIL.

The chain joins TRBV10-3 to TRBJ2-5; D gene unclear. V lost 10 bases and J 1 base, leaving 13 bases between the germline ends. Germline values: CDR1 ENHRY, CDR2 SYGVKD. This CDR3 has 13 amino acids. The CDR3 nucleotides are TGTGCCACTACGGACCGGTCCCAAGAGACCCAGTACTTC. Amino acids: CATTDRSQETQYF.

The sample holds many counts of this clonotype. The chain has TRBV4-3 and TRBJ2-5, with D maybe TRBD1 (5 bases). The V and J ends lost 0 bases and 3 bases respectively, with 11 bases between them. Germline V gene sequence: CDR1 LGHNA, CDR2 YSLEER. The CDR3 spans 15 residues. CDR3 in amino acids: CASSQDLGVEETQYF. CDR3 DNA: TGCGCCAGCAGCCAAGATTTAGGGGTCGAAGAGACCCAGTACTTC.

The rearrangement uses TRBV9 and TRBJ1-1; D is perhaps TRBD1 (6 bases). Per the germline V gene, CDR1 is SGDLS and CDR2 is YYNGEE. The CDR3 has 15 residues. Trimming removed 4 bases from V and 1 base from J, with 14 bases in between. DNA of the CDR3: TGTGCCAGCAGCAGAAGACAGGAACAGAACACTGAAGCTTTCTTT. Amino acid sequence: CASSRRQEQNTEAFF.

This clonotype was counted only a few times. V usage is TRBV29-1 and J usage is TRBJ2-7; D is perhaps TRBD2 (6 bases). Germline CDR1 SQVTM, CDR2 ANQGSEA. The V and J ends lost 5 bases and 4 bases respectively, with 15 bases between them. The CDR3 is 13 amino acids. This CDR3 reads CSVSDSGGYEQYF. For the CDR3, the DNA is TGCAGCGTTTCTGATAGCGGCGGATACGAGCAGTACTTC.

This clonotype was seen more than once but under ten times. The chain uses TRBV2 and TRBJ1-2, with D uncertain. Germline-derived CDR1 and CDR2 are SNHLY and FYNNEI. Trimming shortened V by 1 base and J by 4 bases, and 7 bases separated the two germline ends. There are 13 residues in the CDR3. The CDR3 DNA sequence: TGTGCCAGCAGTGAAGGCCGGCTCTATGGCTACACCTTC. Translation: CASSEGRLYGYTF.

This clonotype was counted a few times. The V call is TRBV5-1, the J call TRBJ1-1, with D hard to call. In germline, CDR1 is SGHRS, CDR2 YFSETQ. There are 14 residues in the CDR3. Deletions cut 0 bases from V and 3 bases from J, with 9 bases between. The CDR3 region has the DNA TGCGCCAGCAGCTTGGACGGACCTCACACTGAAGCTTTCTTT. Translating it yields CASSLDGPHTEAFF.

The J gene is TRBJ2-5, the V gene TRBV3-1; possible D gene TRBD1, 5 bases. The CDR3 has 12 residues. Trimming left V 5 bases short and J 8 bases short, with 12 bases between. Germline V gene lookup returns CDR1 LGHDT and CDR2 YNNKEL (reference sequence). CDR3 DNA: TGTGCCAGCAGCAGGGGTCTTGGAACCCAGTACTTC. Its translation: CASSRGLGTQYF.

This clonotype was counted a few times. The chain links TRBV7-9 to TRBJ1-2, with D unresolved. Germline V gene data show CDR1 as SEHNR and CDR2 as FQNEAQ (reference sequence). There are 14 residues in the CDR3. V dropped 0 bases and J dropped 2 bases, with 7 bases sitting between them. CDR3 sequence reads: CASSLAVQNYGYTF. The CDR3 DNA is TGTGCCAGCAGCTTAGCTGTACAGAACTATGGCTACACCTTC.

J is TRBJ2-7 and V is TRBV7-6, with D possibly TRBD1 on 5 matching bases. Germline V gene sequence: CDR1 SGHVS, CDR2 FNYEAQ. The germline V and J ends were trimmed by 3 bases and 6 bases, with 12 bases remaining between them. This CDR3 is built from 13 residues. CDR3 DNA: TGTGCCAGCAGCTTGTCAGGGATTCGCGAGCAGTACTTC. This codes for CASSLSGIREQYF.

Concerning this clonotype itself: The junction departs from the called germline gene at one end, perhaps through a read error. This rearrangement joins TRBV4-3 to TRBJ2-3; 8 nucleotides line up with TRBD1. CDR1 and CDR2 from the germline V gene are LGHNA and YSLEER. This CDR3 has 16 amino acids. CDR3 coding DNA: TGCGCCAGCAGCCAAGATCTAGGACAGGGATCAGATACGAAGTATTTT. Protein sequence: CASSQDLGQGSDTKYF.

This rearrangement joins TRBV6-5 to TRBJ2-7; D perhaps matches TRBD1 (5 bases). Trimming removed 4 bases at V and 1 base at J, with 8 bases between. This CDR3 contains 13 residues. CDR1 and CDR2 (germline): MNHEY, SVGAGI. In DNA, the CDR3 is TGTGCCAGCAGTTTGTACAGGTCCTACGAGCAGTACTTC. Translating it yields CASSLYRSYEQYF.

This clonotype was counted a few times. The chain couples TRBV19 to TRBJ1-5, with D tentatively TRBD1 (5 bases). CDR3 length: 12 amino acids. Germline CDR1 reads LNHDA; CDR2 reads SQIVND (reference sequence). V was trimmed by 6 bases and J by 4 bases, leaving 7 bases between them. The CDR3 DNA is TGTGCCAGTAGACAGGTAAATCAGCCCCAGCATTTT. This translates into CASRQVNQPQHF.

This clonotype was counted only a few times. The chain carries TRBV25-1 and TRBJ2-1; possibly TRBD2 for D (5 bases). Trimming shortened V by 3 bases and J by 8 bases, and 23 bases separated the two germline ends. Germline V gene data show CDR1 as MGHDK and CDR2 as SYGVNS. The CDR3 has 17 residues. CDR3 DNA sequence: TGTGCCAGCAGTGAGACGGTGCTTTCTTTCGGGGTCCATGAGCAGTTCTTC. This gives the protein CASSETVLSFGVHEQFF.

The rearrangement links TRBV7-2 to TRBJ2-3; 7 nucleotides line up with TRBD2. J lost 11 bases, V lost 1 base, and 6 bases had no gene match. The CDR3 consists of 13 residues. Per germline, CDR1 SGHTA and CDR2 FQGNSA. The CDR3 region is CASSLGLRGRQYF. The DNA for the CDR3 is TGTGCCAGCAGCTTAGGGTTGCGGGGGAGGCAGTATTTT.

This clonotype was counted between two and nine times. The chain couples TRBV6-5 to TRBJ1-1, with D unresolved. CDR3 size: 13 residues. V was cut by 2 bases and J by 0 bases, with 4 bases left in between. Germline V gene sequence: CDR1 MNHEY, CDR2 SVGAGI. CDR3 amino acids: CASSYLVNTEAFF. DNA of the CDR3: TGTGCCAGCAGTTACCTTGTGAACACTGAAGCTTTCTTT.

In its sample, this clonotype was seen a few times. The V and J genes are TRBV4-3 and TRBJ2-5, with 11 bases identical to TRBD2. From germline, CDR1 is LGHNA and CDR2 YSLEER. The CDR3 runs 16 residues. With V trimmed by 1 base and J by 4 bases, 5 bases remained unmatched. For the CDR3, the DNA is TGCGCCAGCAGCCAAGGGGCCACTAGCGGGGGAGAGACCCAGTACTTC. It is translated as CASSQGATSGGETQYF.